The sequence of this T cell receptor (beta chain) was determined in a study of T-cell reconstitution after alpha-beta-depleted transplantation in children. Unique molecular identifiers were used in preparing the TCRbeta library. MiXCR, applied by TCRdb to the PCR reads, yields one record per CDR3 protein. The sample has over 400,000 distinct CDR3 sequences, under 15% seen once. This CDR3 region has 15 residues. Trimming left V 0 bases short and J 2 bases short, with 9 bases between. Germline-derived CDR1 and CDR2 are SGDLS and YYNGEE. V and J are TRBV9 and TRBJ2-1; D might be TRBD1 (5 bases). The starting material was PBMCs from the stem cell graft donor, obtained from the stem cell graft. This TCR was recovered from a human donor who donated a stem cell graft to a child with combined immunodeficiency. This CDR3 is CASSVGRGTYNEQFF. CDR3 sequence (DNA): TGTGCCAGCAGCGTAGGAAGGGGCACCTACAATGAGCAGTTCTTC.